The 7 T cell receptor beta chains listed next were all sequenced from one sample in a study of response to subunit inactivated influenza vaccine. One entry per CDR3 protein results from TCRdb running MiXCR on the RT-PCR reads. The repertoire holds more than 450,000 distinct CDR3 sequences, with about an eighth as singletons. Sequencing used PBMCs from blood, obtained on the day of vaccination. These TCRs come from a man aged 50 to 59 who received an inactivated influenza vaccine.

This clonotype was counted many times. The chain employs TRBV20-1 and TRBJ2-1; 9 nucleotides line up with TRBD2. The junction had 11 bases not matched to a gene; V was cut back by 5 bases and J by 9 bases. The CDR3 totals 14 residues. Germline CDR1 reads DFQATT; CDR2 reads SNEGSKA (reference sequence). CDR3 sequence (DNA): TGCAGTGCTGTTAGCGGGAGTAGCGATGGTGAGCAGTTCTTC. Translation gives CSAVSGSSDGEQFF.

This clonotype was detected ten times or more. J is TRBJ1-5 and V is TRBV12-3 or TRBV12-4; D call uncertain. This CDR3 has 13 amino acids. The V and J ends lost 5 bases and 0 bases respectively, with 5 bases between them. The CDR3 DNA reads TGTGCCAGCAGTGTAGGTAGCAATCAGCCCCAGCATTTT. Residues: CASSVGSNQPQHF.

DNA for the CDR3: TGTGCCAGCAGCCCTAGGCAGATAACTGAAGCTTTCTTT. It specifies CASSPRQITEAFF. The chain has TRBV7-2 and TRBJ1-1; D is unclear. CDR3 size: 13 residues. Deletions cut 5 bases from V and 5 bases from J, with 12 bases between. CDR1 and CDR2 (germline): SGHTA, FQGNSA. The entire variable domain, with the rest obtained from reference TRBV7-2 and TRBJ1-1, is as follows: GAGVSQSPSNKVTEKGKDVELRCDPISGHTALYWYRQSLGQGLEFLIYFQGNSAPDKSGLPSDRFSAERTGGSVSTLTIQRTQQEDSAVYLCASSPRQITEAFFGQGTRLTVV.

This clonotype was counted a few times. The chain is built from TRBV5-1 and TRBJ2-5; TRBD2 matches 14 bases. From germline, CDR1 is SGHRS and CDR2 YFSETQ. The CDR3 sequence is 17 residues long. Trimming removed 4 bases from V and 3 bases from J; junction bases left unmatched: 8. CDR3 amino acids: CASSLTSGGAAKETQYF. The DNA for the CDR3 is TGCGCCAGCAGCCTGACTAGCGGGGGGGCTGCGAAAGAGACCCAGTACTTC.

This clonotype was seen a few times. The chain links TRBV7-9 to TRBJ2-1; D uncertain. The CDR3 sequence is 12 residues long. Germline V gene lookup returns CDR1 SEHNR and CDR2 FQNEAQ (reference sequence). The CDR3 coding sequence is TGTGCTACCGGGTATTCCTACAATGAGCAGTTCTTC. Translating gives CATGYSYNEQFF.

The chain has TRBV11-2 and TRBJ2-3; 12 bases are shared with TRBD2. The CDR3 covers 19 residues. V lost 1 base to trimming and J lost 0 bases; unmatched junction nucleotides: 8. Germline CDR1 is SGHAT and CDR2 is FQNNGV. The CDR3: CASSLVLGLAGTSTDTQYF. The CDR3 DNA is TGTGCCAGCAGCTTAGTTCTGGGACTAGCGGGTACTAGCACAGATACGCAGTATTTT.

This clonotype was seen a handful of times. The chain links TRBV4-1 to TRBJ2-3; 7 bases fit TRBD1. With V trimmed by 1 base and J by 0 bases, 1 base remained unmatched. The CDR3 extends over 15 amino acids. From germline, CDR1 is MGHRA and CDR2 YSYEKL. The CDR3 spells CASSQGGQSTDTQYF. CDR3 bases: TGCGCCAGCAGCCAAGGGGGACAGAGCACAGATACGCAGTATTTT.